The 8 T cell receptor beta chains given below trace back to one sample, sequenced in a study of T cell changes during pregnancy in multiple sclerosis. Libraries were prepared by immunoSEQ multiplex PCR; TCRdb keeps only in-frame clonotypes and omits some of them. Of roughly 110,000 clones in the sample, roughly nine tenths were seen once. This material consisted of peripheral blood, taken in the third trimester of pregnancy. These receptors originate from a female donor with multiple sclerosis, enrolled in a pregnancy study.

The V gene is TRBV9, the J gene TRBJ2-6; no definite D call. V lost 3 bases to trimming and J lost 0 bases, with 4 bases between them. Per the germline V gene, CDR1 is SGDLS and CDR2 is YYNGEE. This CDR3 spans 14 amino acids. The CDR3 here is CASSALSGANVLTF. CDR3 DNA: TGTGCCAGCAGCGCACTCTCTGGGGCCAACGTCCTGACTTTC.

The chain links TRBV6-6 to TRBJ1-1; 8 bases agree with TRBD1. Germline loops: CDR1 MNHNY, CDR2 SVGAGI (reference sequence). The V and J ends lost 4 bases and 7 bases, in that order; junction bases with no gene match: 8. There are 14 residues in the CDR3. Here the CDR3 DNA reads TGTGCCAGCAGTTCCCCGGACAGGGTTGTTGAAGCTTTCTTT. Translated: CASSSPDRVVEAFF.

This clone came up a few times. The genes are TRBV7-9 and TRBJ1-1; no clear D. This CDR3 region has 13 residues. Germline CDR1 reads SEHNR; CDR2 reads FQNEAQ (reference sequence). V gave up 5 bases and J gave up 4 bases, with 11 bases separating them. The CDR3 DNA reads TGTGCCAGCAGCCGCCAGGTTCGCACTGAAGCTTTCTTT. Translated: CASSRQVRTEAFF.

This chain uses TRBV2 with TRBJ2-7; D is perhaps TRBD2 (5 bases). V lost 1 base and J 2 bases, leaving 12 bases between the germline ends. Germline CDR1 is SNHLY and CDR2 is FYNNEI. This CDR3 is 15 amino acids long. The CDR3 is CASSEDRGRAYEQYF. The CDR3, as DNA: TGTGCCAGCAGTGAAGACCGCGGGCGAGCCTACGAGCAGTACTTC.

This chain connects TRBV2 to TRBJ1-4; TRBD1 is a possible D gene (5 bases). The CDR3 extends over 14 amino acids. With 1 base removed from V and 8 bases from J, the gap between germline ends came to 11 bases. Looked up from germline, CDR1 is SNHLY and CDR2 is FYNNEI. Here the CDR3 reads CASSEDLGAEKLFF. The CDR3 DNA sequence: TGTGCCAGCAGTGAAGACCTAGGGGCGGAAAAACTGTTTTTT.

The genes are TRBV7-7 and TRBJ1-5; maybe TRBD1 (6 bases). The germline V gene encodes CDR1 SSHAT and CDR2 FNYEAQ (reference sequence). The CDR3 covers 13 residues. Trimming took off 1 base at V and 9 bases at J, with 10 bases between the two ends. For the CDR3, the DNA is TGTGCCAGCAGCTTAGTACAGGGATCGCCCCAGCATTTT. Encoded protein: CASSLVQGSPQHF. Drawing the rest from reference TRBV7-7 and TRBJ1-5, the complete variable domain is GAGVSQSPRYKVTKRGQDVTLRCDPISSHATLYWYQQALGQGPEFLTYFNYEAQPDKSGLPSDRFSAERPEGSISTLTIQRTEQRDSAMYRCASSLVQGSPQHFGDGTRLSIL.

The chain has TRBV9 and TRBJ1-1; 7 positions agree with TRBD1. Looked up from germline, CDR1 is SGDLS and CDR2 is YYNGEE. The CDR3 has 15 amino acids. The V gene end was trimmed by 2 bases and the J gene end by 7 bases; junction bases not matched to a gene: 11. The CDR3 sequence is CASSVSGTGVGEAFF. CDR3 DNA: TGTGCCAGCAGCGTTAGTGGAACAGGGGTTGGTGAAGCTTTCTTT.

This chain joins TRBV19 and TRBJ1-1, with D possibly being TRBD1 (6 bases). CDR1 and CDR2 (germline): LNHDA, SQIVND (reference sequence). This CDR3 contains 12 residues. V was shortened by 5 bases and J by 5 bases, with 9 bases between the two germline ends. For the CDR3, the DNA is TGTGCCAGTAGTCTACAGGGAACTGAAGCTTTCTTT. Residues: CASSLQGTEAFF.